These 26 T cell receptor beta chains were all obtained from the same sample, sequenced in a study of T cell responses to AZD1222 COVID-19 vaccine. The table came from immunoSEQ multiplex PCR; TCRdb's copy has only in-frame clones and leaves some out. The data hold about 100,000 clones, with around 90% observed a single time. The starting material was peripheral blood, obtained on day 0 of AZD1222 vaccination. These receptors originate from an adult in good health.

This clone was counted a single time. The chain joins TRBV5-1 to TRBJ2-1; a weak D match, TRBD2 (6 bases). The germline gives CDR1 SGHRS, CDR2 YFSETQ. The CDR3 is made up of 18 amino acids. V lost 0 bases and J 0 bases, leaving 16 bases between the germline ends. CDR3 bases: TGCGCCAGCAGCTTGGGTGTTAGCGGTAAAAGCTCCTACAATGAGCAGTTCTTC. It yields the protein CASSLGVSGKSSYNEQFF.

CDR3 region: CASSQFGLNTEAFF. DNA for the CDR3: TGTGCCAGCAGCCAATTTGGTTTGAACACTGAAGCTTTCTTT. This rearrangement joins TRBV3-1 (or the pseudogene TRBV3-2) to TRBJ1-1, with D hard to call. V was clipped by 2 bases and J by 0 bases, with 7 bases between them. The length of the CDR3 is 14 residues. Germline V gives CDR1 LGHDT, CDR2 YNNKEL (reference sequence).

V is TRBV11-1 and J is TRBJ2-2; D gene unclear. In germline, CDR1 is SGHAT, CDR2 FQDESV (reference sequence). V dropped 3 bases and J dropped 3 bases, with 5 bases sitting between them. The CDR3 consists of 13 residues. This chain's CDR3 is CASSLDYTGELFF. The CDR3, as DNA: TGTGCCAGCAGCTTGGATTACACCGGGGAGCTGTTTTTT.

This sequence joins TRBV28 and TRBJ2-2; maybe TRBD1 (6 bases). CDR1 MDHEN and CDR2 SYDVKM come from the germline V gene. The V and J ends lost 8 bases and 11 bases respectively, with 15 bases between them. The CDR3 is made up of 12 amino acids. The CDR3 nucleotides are TGTGCCAGCTGCTTGAACAGGGTTGAGCTGTTTTTT. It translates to CASCLNRVELFF. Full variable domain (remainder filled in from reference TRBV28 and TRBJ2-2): DVKVTQSSRYLVKRTGEKVFLECVQDMDHENMFWYRQDPGLGLRLIYFSYDVKMKEKGDIPEGYSVSREKKERFSLILESASTNQTSMYLCASCLNRVELFFGEGSRLTVL.

CDR3 DNA: TGTGCCAGCTCACTTGACGAGCCACAGGGAGTTCCCGTTAGCAATCAGCCCCAGCATTTT. As protein: CASSLDEPQGVPVSNQPQHF. The chain joins TRBV18 to TRBJ1-5, with D possibly TRBD1 on 6 matching bases. V gave up 4 bases and J gave up 0 bases, with 25 bases separating them. The germline V gene encodes CDR1 KGHSH and CDR2 LQKENI. The CDR3 is 20 amino acids.

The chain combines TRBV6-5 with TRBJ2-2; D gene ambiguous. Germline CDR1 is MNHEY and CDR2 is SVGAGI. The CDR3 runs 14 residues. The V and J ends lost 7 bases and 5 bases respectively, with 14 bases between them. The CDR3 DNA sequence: TGTGCCAGCACCCTCCCCGACGTAACCGGGGAGCTGTTTTTT. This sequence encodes CASTLPDVTGELFF.

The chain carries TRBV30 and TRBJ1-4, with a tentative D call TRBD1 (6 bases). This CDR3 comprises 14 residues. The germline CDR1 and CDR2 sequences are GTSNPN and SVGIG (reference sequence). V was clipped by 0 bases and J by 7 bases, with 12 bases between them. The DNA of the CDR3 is TGTGCCTGGAGTGTACAGGGATTCGTTGAAAAACTGTTTTTT. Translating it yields CAWSVQGFVEKLFF. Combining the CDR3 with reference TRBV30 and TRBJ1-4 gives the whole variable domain SQTIHQWPATLVQPVGSPLSLECTVEGTSNPNLYWYRQAAGRGLQLLFYSVGIGQISSEVPQNLSASRPQDRQFILSSKKLLLSDSGFYLCAWSVQGFVEKLFFGSGTQLSVL.

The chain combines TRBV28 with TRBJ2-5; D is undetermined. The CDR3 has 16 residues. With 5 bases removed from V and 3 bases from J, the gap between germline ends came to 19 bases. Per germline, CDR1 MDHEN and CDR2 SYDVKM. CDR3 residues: CASSTLVVNLEETQYF. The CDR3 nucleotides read TGTGCCAGCAGTACCTTAGTGGTCAACCTGGAAGAGACCCAGTACTTC.

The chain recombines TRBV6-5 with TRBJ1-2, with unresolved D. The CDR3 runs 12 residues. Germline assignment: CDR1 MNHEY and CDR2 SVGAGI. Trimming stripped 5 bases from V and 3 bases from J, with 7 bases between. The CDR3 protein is CASSRKYYGYTF. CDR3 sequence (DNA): TGTGCCAGCAGTAGGAAGTACTATGGCTACACCTTC.

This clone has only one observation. The CDR3 region is CASSRGRAAYEQYF. In DNA, the CDR3 is TGTGCCAGCAGCCGCGGGAGGGCCGCCTACGAGCAGTACTTC. V gene TRBV9 combines with J gene TRBJ2-7; 9 bases are a match to TRBD2. The ends lost 4 bases at V and 2 bases at J; junction bases unmatched: 4. CDR1 is SGDLS, CDR2 YYNGEE, per germline. The CDR3 covers 14 residues. The full variable domain, its missing parts supplied by reference TRBV9 and TRBJ2-7, is DSGVTQTPKHLITATGQRVTLRCSPRSGDLSVYWYQQSLDQGLQFLIQYYNGEERAKGNILERFSAQQFPDLHSELNLSSLELGDSALYFCASSRGRAAYEQYFGPGTRLTVT.

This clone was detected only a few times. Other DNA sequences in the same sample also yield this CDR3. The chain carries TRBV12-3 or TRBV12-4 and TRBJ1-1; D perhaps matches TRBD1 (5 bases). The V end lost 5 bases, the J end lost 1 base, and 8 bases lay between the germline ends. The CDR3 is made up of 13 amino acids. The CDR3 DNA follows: TGTGCCAGCAGTCTGGGACCGAACACTGAAGCTTTCTTT. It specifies CASSLGPNTEAFF.

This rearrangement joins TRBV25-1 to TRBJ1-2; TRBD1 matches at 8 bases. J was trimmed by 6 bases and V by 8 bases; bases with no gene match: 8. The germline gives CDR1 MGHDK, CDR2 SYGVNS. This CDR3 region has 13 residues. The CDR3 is CASGDRQIDGYTF. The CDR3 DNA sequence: TGTGCCAGCGGGGACAGGCAAATCGATGGCTACACCTTC.

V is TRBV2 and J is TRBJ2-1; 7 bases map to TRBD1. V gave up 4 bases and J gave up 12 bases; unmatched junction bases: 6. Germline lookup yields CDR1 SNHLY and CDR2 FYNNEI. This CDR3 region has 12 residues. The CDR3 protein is CASSGAGGSQFF. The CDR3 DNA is TGTGCCAGCAGTGGCGCAGGGGGTTCGCAGTTCTTC.

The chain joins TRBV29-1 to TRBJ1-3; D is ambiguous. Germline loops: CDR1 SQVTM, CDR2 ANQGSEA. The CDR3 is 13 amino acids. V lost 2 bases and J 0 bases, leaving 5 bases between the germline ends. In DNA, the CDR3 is TGCAGCGTTGAACTTTACTCTGGAAACACCATATATTTT. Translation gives CSVELYSGNTIYF.

CDR3 region: CASSTAVGGEQYF. CDR3 DNA: TGTGCCAGCTCGACGGCCGTTGGGGGCGAGCAGTACTTC. The rearrangement uses TRBV25-1 and TRBJ2-7, with D perhaps given as TRBD1 or TRBD2 (5 bases each). With 8 bases removed from V and 6 bases from J, the gap between germline ends came to 17 bases. CDR3 length: 13 amino acids. The germline CDR1 and CDR2 sequences are MGHDK and SYGVNS.

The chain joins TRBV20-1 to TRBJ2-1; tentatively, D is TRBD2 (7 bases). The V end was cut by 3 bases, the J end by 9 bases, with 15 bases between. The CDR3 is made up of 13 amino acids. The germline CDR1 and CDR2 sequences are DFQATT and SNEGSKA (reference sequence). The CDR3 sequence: CSASVGGAGEQFF. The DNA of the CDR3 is TGCAGTGCTAGTGTTGGGGGGGCGGGTGAGCAGTTCTTC.

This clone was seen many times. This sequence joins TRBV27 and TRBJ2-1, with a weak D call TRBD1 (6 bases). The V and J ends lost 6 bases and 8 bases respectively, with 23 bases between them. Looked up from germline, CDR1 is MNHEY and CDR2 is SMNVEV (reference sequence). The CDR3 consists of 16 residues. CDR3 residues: CASRLQGMVVRDEQFF. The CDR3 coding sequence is TGTGCCAGCAGATTACAGGGTATGGTAGTTCGGGATGAGCAGTTCTTC.

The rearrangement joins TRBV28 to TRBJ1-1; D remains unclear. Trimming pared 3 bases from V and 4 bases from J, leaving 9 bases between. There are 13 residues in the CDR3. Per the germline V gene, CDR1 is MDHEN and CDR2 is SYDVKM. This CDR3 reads CASSFNVVTEAFF. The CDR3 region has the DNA TGTGCCAGCAGTTTTAATGTGGTCACTGAAGCTTTCTTT. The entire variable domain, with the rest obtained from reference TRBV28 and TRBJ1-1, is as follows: DVKVTQSSRYLVKRTGEKVFLECVQDMDHENMFWYRQDPGLGLRLIYFSYDVKMKEKGDIPEGYSVSREKKERFSLILESASTNQTSMYLCASSFNVVTEAFFGQGTRLTVV.

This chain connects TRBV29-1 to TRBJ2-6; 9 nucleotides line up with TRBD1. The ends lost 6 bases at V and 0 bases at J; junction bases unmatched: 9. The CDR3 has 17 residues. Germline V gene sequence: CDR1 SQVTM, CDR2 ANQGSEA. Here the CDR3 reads CSVRTGEGSSGANVLTF. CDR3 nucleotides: TGCAGCGTCCGGACAGGGGAAGGGAGCTCTGGGGCCAACGTCCTGACTTTC.

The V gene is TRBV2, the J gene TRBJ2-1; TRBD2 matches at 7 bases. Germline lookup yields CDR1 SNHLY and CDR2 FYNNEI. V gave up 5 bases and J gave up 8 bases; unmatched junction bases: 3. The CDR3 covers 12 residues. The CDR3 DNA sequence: TGTGCCAGCAGTTGGACTAGGTATGAGCAGTTCTTC. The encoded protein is CASSWTRYEQFF.

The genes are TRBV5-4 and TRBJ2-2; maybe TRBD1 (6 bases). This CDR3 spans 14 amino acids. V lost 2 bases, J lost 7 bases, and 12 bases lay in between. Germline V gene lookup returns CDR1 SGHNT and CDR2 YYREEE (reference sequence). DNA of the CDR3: TGTGCCAGCAGCTTACAGGGTCAGAGCGGGGAGCTGTTTTTT. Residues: CASSLQGQSGELFF.

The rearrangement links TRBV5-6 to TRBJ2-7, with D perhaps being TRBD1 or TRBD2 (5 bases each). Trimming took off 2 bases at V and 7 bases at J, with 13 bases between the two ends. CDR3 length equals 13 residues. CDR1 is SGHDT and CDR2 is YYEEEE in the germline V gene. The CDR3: CASSFGAGSEQYF. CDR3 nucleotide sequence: TGTGCCAGCAGCTTCGGGGCAGGTTCGGAGCAGTACTTC.

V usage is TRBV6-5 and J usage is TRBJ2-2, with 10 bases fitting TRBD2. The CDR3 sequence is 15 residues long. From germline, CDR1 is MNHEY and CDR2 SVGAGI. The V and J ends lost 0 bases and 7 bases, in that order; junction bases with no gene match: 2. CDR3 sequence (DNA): TGTGCCAGCAGTTACTCTAGCGGGAGGATCGGGGAGCTGTTTTTT. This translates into CASSYSSGRIGELFF.

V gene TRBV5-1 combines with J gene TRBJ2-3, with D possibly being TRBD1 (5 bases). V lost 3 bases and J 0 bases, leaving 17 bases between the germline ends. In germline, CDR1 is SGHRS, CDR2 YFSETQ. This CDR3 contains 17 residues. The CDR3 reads CASSWATVSVSTDTQYF. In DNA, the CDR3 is TGCGCCAGCAGCTGGGCGACAGTCTCAGTAAGCACAGATACGCAGTATTTT.

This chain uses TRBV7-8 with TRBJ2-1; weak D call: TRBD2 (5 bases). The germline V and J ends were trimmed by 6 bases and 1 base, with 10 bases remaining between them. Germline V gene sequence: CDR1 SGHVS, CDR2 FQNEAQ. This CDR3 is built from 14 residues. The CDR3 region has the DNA TGTGCCAGCAGTAACGGGGTTTCCTACAATGAGCAGTTCTTC. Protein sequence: CASSNGVSYNEQFF.

This chain's CDR3 is CSASLSSNQPQHF. CDR3 coding DNA: TGCAGTGCTAGTTTATCTTCCAATCAGCCCCAGCATTTT. J is TRBJ1-5 and V is TRBV20-1; no clear D gene. Trimming shortened V by 3 bases and J by 3 bases, and 9 bases separated the two germline ends. The CDR3 runs to 13 residues. Germline-derived CDR1 and CDR2 are DFQATT and SNEGSKA (reference sequence).